The following is a T cell receptor beta chain sequence with its context. Its antigen remains unidentified. These data are taken from a study of T cells in localized non-small cell lung cancer. Overall study results and limits: A median of 57 clones ranked among the top 100 in tumor appeared in adjacent lung. Higher blood T cell density tracked longer overall survival. Heterogeneity is still possible, as just one tumor region was sequenced. The study found T cell clonality highest in uninvolved adjacent lung, above tumor.

The V end lost 3 bases, the J end lost 2 bases, and 8 bases lay between the germline ends. Germline V lookup: CDR1 SGHTS, CDR2 YDEGEE. The CDR3 contains 13 residues. Using immunoSEQ multiplex PCR, the repertoire was profiled, and TCRdb retains in-frame clones only, with some absent. This table has approximately 81,000 clones, around 90% appearing once. The sample consisted of peripheral blood, taken before any cancer treatment. The origin of this receptor is a woman aged 40-70 years with stage I squamous cell lung carcinoma. The gene calls are TRBV5-8 and TRBJ1-2; D gene unclear. CDR3 in DNA: TGTGCCAGCAGCTCTAACAAAAACTATGGCTACACCTTC. Translation: CASSSNKNYGYTF.